The clone carrying this T cell receptor beta chain was seen ten or more times. The antigen remains undetermined. The CDR3 is made up of 16 amino acids. CDR1 and CDR2 from the germline V gene are MNHEY and SMNVEV (reference sequence). The V end lost 3 bases, the J end lost 1 base, and 13 bases lay between the germline ends. The data belong to a study of identical twins' blood T cells. Study-level points and caveats: Twins shared about as many clonotypes as their cloneset sizes predicted.

TCRdb processed the 5' RACE reads anew with MiXCR; each CDR3 protein has one entry. The sample consists of roughly 340,000 distinct CDR3 sequences, over 25% of them appearing once. Sequencing input: PBMCs. The receptor was isolated from a woman aged 18 to 55 in good health. The chain uses TRBV27 and TRBJ2-1; D may be TRBD1 (6 bases). CDR3 amino acids: CASSFSGTNSYNEQFF. CDR3 nucleotides: TGTGCCAGCAGTTTCTCGGGGACAAATTCCTACAATGAGCAGTTCTTC.